This TCR beta chain was profiled in a study of blood T cells in healthy people across ages. Whole-study findings and limits: PBMCs that were unsorted prevented a conclusive naive versus antigen-experienced comparison. Percentage of naive T cells showed a strong correlation with TCR beta diversity.

As concerns this clonotype: As yet, its antigen is unknown.

Germline V gives CDR1 MGHRA, CDR2 YSYEKL. V lost 3 bases and J 5 bases, leaving 23 bases between the germline ends. The CDR3 loop spans 17 amino acids. All donors came from Russia, were Caucasian and healthy, and spanned ages about 6 to 100. Extractions gave at least 5 micrograms of total RNA per sample. The second PCR ran about 6 to 12 cycles with a sample-barcoded 5' primer and J-beta primers. TCRdb re-derived calls from the 5' RACE reads in MiXCR, one entry per CDR3 protein. Of some 710,000 distinct CDR3 sequences listed, around 45% are singletons. The chain employs TRBV4-1 and TRBJ2-7, with D tentatively TRBD2 (6 bases). The source is a man aged 80 or over in good health. What was sequenced was blood. CDR3 residues: CASSHQGDSGMDHEQYF. The CDR3 coding sequence is TGCGCCAGCAGCCACCAAGGGGACTCCGGCATGGACCACGAGCAGTACTTC.